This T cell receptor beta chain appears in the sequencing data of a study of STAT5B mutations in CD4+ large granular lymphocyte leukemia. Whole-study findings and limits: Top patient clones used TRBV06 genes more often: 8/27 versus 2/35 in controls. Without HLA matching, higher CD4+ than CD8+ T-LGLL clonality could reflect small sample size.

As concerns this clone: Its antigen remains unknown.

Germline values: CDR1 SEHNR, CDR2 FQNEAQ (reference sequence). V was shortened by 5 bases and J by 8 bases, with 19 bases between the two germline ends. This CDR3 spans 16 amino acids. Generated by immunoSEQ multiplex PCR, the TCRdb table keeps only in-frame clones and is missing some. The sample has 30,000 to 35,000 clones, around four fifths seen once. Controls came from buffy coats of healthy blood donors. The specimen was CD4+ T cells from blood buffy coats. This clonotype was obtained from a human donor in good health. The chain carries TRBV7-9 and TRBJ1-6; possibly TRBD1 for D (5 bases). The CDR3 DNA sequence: TGTGCCAGCAGCACAACAAGGGGCCTAACGGATTCACCCCTCCACTTT. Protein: CASSTTRGLTDSPLHF.